A selection of T cell receptor beta chains follows, all from one sample in a study of T cell responses to AZD1222 COVID-19 vaccine. TCRdb keeps only in-frame clones here, not all; method: immunoSEQ multiplex PCR. The sample has 150,000 to 200,000 clones; more than 90% are singletons. The source material was peripheral blood, sampled on day 0 of AZD1222 vaccination. All receptors come from an adult in good health. CDR3s include the opening cysteine and the closing phenylalanine or tryptophan. The D gene is left open where the match is weak. The size field is filled for only some rows; it gives once, few, many or a size class.

abundance: -; d_gene: TRBD1; v_gene: TRBV24-1; j_gene: TRBJ2-5; CDR3aa: CATSDRGQGQETQYF; CDR3nt: TGTGCCACCAGTGACCGCGGACAGGGTCAAGAGACCCAGTACTTC
abundance: -; d_gene: TRBD1; v_gene: TRBV2; j_gene: TRBJ1-2; CDR3aa: CASSGGQSLPNYGYTF; CDR3nt: TGTGCCAGCAGTGGGGGACAGAGTCTCCCTAACTATGGCTACACCTTC
abundance: -; d_gene: TRBD2; v_gene: TRBV3-1/TRBV3-2; j_gene: TRBJ2-3; CDR3aa: CASSQGVSGTSTDTQYF; CDR3nt: TGTGCCAGCAGCCAAGGAGTCAGCGGGACGAGCACAGATACGCAGTATTTT
abundance: -; d_gene: -; v_gene: TRBV27; j_gene: TRBJ1-1; CDR3aa: CASSPAPGVTEAFF; CDR3nt: TGTGCCAGCAGTCCGGCCCCAGGGGTCACTGAAGCTTTCTTT
abundance: -; d_gene: -; v_gene: TRBV3-1/TRBV3-2; j_gene: TRBJ1-2; CDR3aa: CASSPSEGVEGYTF; CDR3nt: TGTGCCAGCAGCCCCTCCGAGGGGGTGGAGGGCTACACCTTC
abundance: -; d_gene: TRBD1; v_gene: TRBV24-1; j_gene: TRBJ2-7; CDR3aa: CATGSCRQGSYEQYF; CDR3nt: TGTGCCACCGGTTCCTGTAGACAGGGGTCCTACGAGCAGTACTTC
abundance: -; d_gene: -; v_gene: TRBV5-5; j_gene: TRBJ2-7; CDR3aa: CASSETYEQYF; CDR3nt: TGTGCCAGCAGCGAAACCTACGAGCAGTACTTC
abundance: -; d_gene: TRBD1; v_gene: TRBV2; j_gene: TRBJ1-5; CDR3aa: CASSETGVDQPQHF; CDR3nt: TGTGCCAGCAGTGAAACAGGGGTAGATCAGCCCCAGCATTTT
abundance: -; d_gene: -; v_gene: TRBV19; j_gene: TRBJ1-2; CDR3aa: CASSIVGYGYTF; CDR3nt: TGTGCCAGTAGTATAGTAGGATATGGCTACACCTTC
abundance: few; d_gene: -; v_gene: TRBV7-6; j_gene: TRBJ1-1; CDR3aa: CASSPEYLTGNTEAFF; CDR3nt: TGTGCCAGCAGCCCTGAATACCTCACAGGTAACACTGAAGCTTTCTTT
abundance: -; d_gene: -; v_gene: TRBV30; j_gene: TRBJ1-3; CDR3aa: CAWSVGDMGNTIYF; CDR3nt: TGTGCCTGGAGTGTTGGGGATATGGGAAACACCATATATTTT
abundance: -; d_gene: TRBD1; v_gene: TRBV20-1; j_gene: TRBJ1-2; CDR3aa: CSAQGARGYTF; CDR3nt: TGCAGTGCACAGGGGGCACGAGGCTACACCTTC
abundance: -; d_gene: -; v_gene: TRBV19; j_gene: TRBJ1-5; CDR3aa: CASSWSYNSNQPQHF; CDR3nt: TGTGCCAGTAGTTGGAGCTATAATAGCAATCAGCCCCAGCATTTT
abundance: -; d_gene: -; v_gene: TRBV6-6; j_gene: TRBJ1-6; CDR3aa: CASGHYNSPLHF; CDR3nt: TGTGCCAGCGGACATTATAATTCACCCCTCCACTTT
abundance: -; d_gene: -; v_gene: TRBV18; j_gene: TRBJ1-1; CDR3aa: CASSLPGGLNTEAFF; CDR3nt: TGTGCCAGCTCACTCCCTGGAGGGCTGAACACTGAAGCTTTCTTT
abundance: -; d_gene: -; v_gene: TRBV5-1; j_gene: TRBJ1-3; CDR3aa: CASSSQGGSGNTIYF; CDR3nt: TGCGCCAGCAGCTCTCAGGGTGGTTCTGGAAACACCATATATTTT
abundance: once; d_gene: -; v_gene: TRBV15; j_gene: TRBJ1-4; CDR3aa: CATSSDMYEKLFF; CDR3nt: TGTGCCACCAGCAGCGACATGTACGAAAAACTGTTTTTT
abundance: -; d_gene: -; v_gene: TRBV27; j_gene: TRBJ1-1; CDR3aa: CASSLSGALREAFF; CDR3nt: TGTGCCAGCAGTTTATCCGGGGCCCTGCGTGAAGCTTTCTTT
abundance: -; d_gene: -; v_gene: TRBV1; j_gene: TRBJ2-5; CDR3aa: CTSSQEDRQKETQYF; CDR3nt: TGCACCAGCAGCCAAGAGGATAGACAGAAAGAGACCCAGTACTTC
abundance: -; d_gene: -; v_gene: TRBV18; j_gene: TRBJ1-3; CDR3aa: CASSPTQGQTSGNTIYF; CDR3nt: TGTGCCAGCTCACCTACACAGGGACAAACCTCTGGAAACACCATATATTTT
abundance: -; d_gene: TRBD1; v_gene: TRBV3-1/TRBV3-2; j_gene: TRBJ1-2; CDR3aa: CASSQDSTGAAGYTF; CDR3nt: TGTGCCAGCAGCCAGGATTCCACAGGGGCGGCGGGCTACACCTTC
abundance: -; d_gene: -; v_gene: TRBV18; j_gene: TRBJ2-5; CDR3aa: CASSPEWETQYF; CDR3nt: TGTGCCAGCTCACCAGAGTGGGAGACCCAGTACTTC
abundance: -; d_gene: TRBD1; v_gene: TRBV7-9; j_gene: TRBJ1-1; CDR3aa: CASTRDRADTEAFF; CDR3nt: TGTGCCAGCACCCGGGACAGGGCGGACACTGAAGCTTTCTTT
abundance: -; d_gene: -; v_gene: TRBV6-5; j_gene: TRBJ1-2; CDR3aa: CASSYGASLYGYTF; CDR3nt: TGTGCCAGCAGTTATGGGGCCTCCCTCTATGGCTACACCTTC
abundance: -; d_gene: TRBD2; v_gene: TRBV28; j_gene: TRBJ2-3; CDR3aa: CASSSQWASGSSSDTQYF; CDR3nt: TGTGCCAGCAGTTCGCAGTGGGCTAGCGGGAGTTCTTCGGATACGCAGTATTTT
abundance: once; d_gene: -; v_gene: TRBV7-9; j_gene: TRBJ2-7; CDR3aa: CASSVRELGEQYF; CDR3nt: TGTGCCAGCAGCGTTCGAGAGCTGGGGGAGCAGTACTTC
abundance: -; d_gene: TRBD1; v_gene: TRBV2; j_gene: TRBJ2-7; CDR3aa: CASSEEAGGLYEQYF; CDR3nt: TGTGCCAGCAGTGAAGAGGCAGGGGGCTTGTACGAGCAGTACTTC
abundance: -; d_gene: -; v_gene: TRBV5-5; j_gene: TRBJ1-1; CDR3aa: CASSLWYGSPEAFF; CDR3nt: TGTGCCAGCAGCTTGTGGTACGGGAGCCCTGAAGCTTTCTTT
abundance: once; d_gene: -; v_gene: TRBV6-1; j_gene: TRBJ2-1; CDR3aa: CASSEGQHNEQFF; CDR3nt: TGTGCCAGCAGTGAAGGACAGCACAATGAGCAGTTCTTC
abundance: -; d_gene: -; v_gene: TRBV30; j_gene: TRBJ1-2; CDR3aa: CAWSVLSSGGSGYTF; CDR3nt: TGTGCCTGGAGTGTACTATCTTCTGGGGGTTCTGGCTACACCTTC
abundance: -; d_gene: -; v_gene: TRBV25-1; j_gene: TRBJ1-1; CDR3aa: CASSEWGTTEAFF; CDR3nt: TGTGCCAGCAGTGAATGGGGTACGACTGAAGCTTTCTTT
abundance: -; d_gene: -; v_gene: TRBV19; j_gene: TRBJ1-5; CDR3aa: CASSDRYSNQPQHF; CDR3nt: TGTGCCAGCTCAGACAGGTATAGCAATCAGCCCCAGCATTTT
abundance: -; d_gene: -; v_gene: TRBV5-6; j_gene: TRBJ1-2; CDR3aa: CASSLLSNYGYTF; CDR3nt: TGTGCCAGCAGCTTGTTGTCCAACTATGGCTACACCTTC
abundance: -; d_gene: TRBD1; v_gene: TRBV19; j_gene: TRBJ2-5; CDR3aa: CASSIRHRGSQETQYF; CDR3nt: TGTGCCAGTAGTATAAGGCACAGGGGCTCCCAAGAGACCCAGTACTTC
abundance: -; d_gene: TRBD2; v_gene: TRBV11-2; j_gene: TRBJ2-3; CDR3aa: CASSLERGILSTDTQYF; CDR3nt: TGTGCCAGCAGCTTAGAGCGGGGGATCCTTAGCACAGATACGCAGTATTTT
abundance: -; d_gene: -; v_gene: TRBV5-1; j_gene: TRBJ1-1; CDR3aa: CASSLTVMNTEAFF; CDR3nt: TGCGCCAGCAGCCTGACAGTCATGAACACTGAAGCTTTCTTT
abundance: -; d_gene: -; v_gene: TRBV27; j_gene: TRBJ1-1; CDR3aa: CASSLGRGGSNTEAFF; CDR3nt: TGTGCCAGCAGTCTAGGAAGGGGAGGGTCGAACACTGAAGCTTTCTTT
abundance: -; d_gene: -; v_gene: TRBV7-6; j_gene: TRBJ2-5; CDR3aa: CASSLVRAFGETQYF; CDR3nt: TGTGCCAGCAGCTTAGTGAGGGCGTTTGGAGAGACCCAGTACTTC
abundance: -; d_gene: TRBD1; v_gene: TRBV6-5; j_gene: TRBJ2-3; CDR3aa: CASRTEGQRTDTQYF; CDR3nt: TGTGCCAGCAGGACTGAGGGACAGCGCACAGATACGCAGTATTTT
abundance: -; d_gene: -; v_gene: TRBV29-1; j_gene: TRBJ1-2; CDR3aa: CSVGIGASYGYTF; CDR3nt: TGCAGCGTTGGGATCGGGGCGAGCTATGGCTACACCTTC
abundance: -; d_gene: TRBD1; v_gene: TRBV7-9; j_gene: TRBJ2-3; CDR3aa: CASTKQGGTDTQYF; CDR3nt: TGTGCCAGCACCAAACAGGGGGGCACAGATACGCAGTATTTT